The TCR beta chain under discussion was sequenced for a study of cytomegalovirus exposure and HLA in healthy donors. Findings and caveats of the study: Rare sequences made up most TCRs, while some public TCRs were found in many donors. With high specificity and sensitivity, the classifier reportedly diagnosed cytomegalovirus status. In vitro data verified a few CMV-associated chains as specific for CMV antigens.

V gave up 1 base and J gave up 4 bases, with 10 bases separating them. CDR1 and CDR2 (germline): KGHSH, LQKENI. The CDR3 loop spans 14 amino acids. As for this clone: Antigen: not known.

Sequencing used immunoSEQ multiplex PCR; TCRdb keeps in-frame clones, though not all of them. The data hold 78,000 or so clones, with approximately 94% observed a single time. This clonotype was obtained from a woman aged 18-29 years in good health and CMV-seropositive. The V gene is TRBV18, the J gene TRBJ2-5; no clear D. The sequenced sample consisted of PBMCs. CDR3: CASSPLIRRETQYF. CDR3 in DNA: TGTGCCAGCTCACCACTAATTCGGAGAGAGACCCAGTACTTC.